The 20 T cell receptor beta chains below all came from one sample that was sequenced in a study of T cells in Graves' hyperthyroidism and ophthalmopathy (dated by TCRdb to between 2018 and 2021). Receptors were amplified or captured by multiplex PCR. Reads for this sample came from an Illumina HiSeq 2000. The TCR beta CDR3 regions were amplified from RNA transcripts. The first round of RT-PCR for the TCR CDR3 was performed with the HTBI primer set and the Qiagen OneStep RT-PCR kit. In TCRdb, the public reads were trimmed at Q25 with fastp and aligned with MiXCR, with productive beta chains retained. For every CDR3 protein sequence, its rows merge into one entry that carries the most common genes and DNA. The sample has fewer than 350,000 distinct CDR3 sequences on record, 21% of them singletons. The top ten constitute around 45% of the sample. The sequenced sample consisted of blood. The receptors were gathered from a woman aged 45-65 years with Graves' hyperthyroidism.

This clonotype showed up many times. This chain links TRBV5-1 with TRBJ2-7; 10 nucleotides match TRBD2. Trimming cost V 0 bases and J 3 bases; bases outside gene matches: 3. The CDR3 totals 15 residues. Germline values: CDR1 SGHRS, CDR2 YFSETQ. The CDR3 protein is CASSLAIAGGYEQYF. As DNA, the CDR3 is TGCGCCAGCAGCTTGGCAATAGCGGGGGGCTACGAGCAGTACTTC.

The table lists this clonotype with many counts. The chain carries TRBV6-2 or TRBV6-3 and TRBJ2-7; 10 nucleotides line up with TRBD2. The CDR3 is 14 amino acids. Per germline, CDR1 MNHEY and CDR2 SVGEGT. With V trimmed by 7 bases and J by 2 bases, 5 bases remained unmatched. CDR3 in amino acids: CASNQREGTYEQYF. CDR3 nucleotides: TGTGCCAGCAACCAGCGGGAGGGAACCTACGAGCAGTACTTC.

The rearrangement joins TRBV18 to TRBJ1-6; weak D call: TRBD1 (6 bases). The CDR3 has 13 residues. The germline CDR1 and CDR2 sequences are KGHSH and LQKENI. V shed 3 bases and J shed 13 bases, with 13 bases lying between them. CDR3 region: CASSPRTTGPLHF. Written as DNA, the CDR3 is TGTGCCAGCTCACCGAGGACGACAGGCCCCCTCCACTTT.

Concerning this clonotype: With a much larger clone just one base away, this may be a read error. This rearrangement joins TRBV9 to TRBJ2-1; D may be TRBD1 (6 bases). CDR1 and CDR2 from the germline V gene are SGDLS and YYNGEE. The CDR3 has 15 amino acids. CDR3 DNA sequence: TGTACCAGCAGCGTAGAGGGACAAGACACGATTGAGCAGTTCTTC. This codes for CTSSVEGQDTIEQFF.

This clonotype was seen many times. This chain links TRBV7-6 with TRBJ2-5; D unresolved. The CDR3 is made up of 14 amino acids. Germline V gene sequence: CDR1 SGHVS, CDR2 FNYEAQ. Trimming removed 1 base at V and 1 base at J, with 7 bases between. Here the CDR3 reads CASSLDLAQETQYF. CDR3 DNA sequence: TGTGCCAGCAGCTTAGATCTCGCCCAAGAGACCCAGTACTTC.

This clonotype was recorded many times. This chain links TRBV30 with TRBJ2-5; maybe TRBD2 (6 bases). CDR1 GTSNPN and CDR2 SVGIG come from the germline V gene (reference sequence). Trimming took 5 bases from V and 5 from J, leaving 18 bases between them. The CDR3 has 14 amino acids. The CDR3 reads CAWDRLIGRETQYF. CDR3 sequence (DNA): TGTGCCTGGGACAGATTGATTGGGAGGGAGACCCAGTACTTC.

This clonotype was seen at least ten times. The V and J genes are TRBV24-1 and TRBJ1-1, with a possible D match to TRBD1 (5 bases). With 7 bases removed from V and 5 bases from J, the gap between germline ends came to 13 bases. The V gene's germline CDR1 is KGHDR and CDR2 SFDVKD. This CDR3 has 13 residues. CDR3 residues: CATSHGGKTEAFF. CDR3 DNA sequence: TGTGCCACCAGCCATGGGGGTAAGACTGAAGCTTTCTTT.

This clonotype has only a few counts. The chain uses TRBV20-1 and TRBJ2-3; no clear D. Germline values: CDR1 DFQATT, CDR2 SNEGSKA (reference sequence). This CDR3 comprises 16 residues. Trimming took off 0 bases at V and 2 bases at J, with 15 bases between the two ends. The DNA of the CDR3 is TGCAGTGCTAGAGATCCCCGATACGCACTCACAGATACGCAGTATTTT. As protein: CSARDPRYALTDTQYF.

This clonotype was counted many times. This chain uses TRBV11-2 with TRBJ1-2; D is possibly TRBD1 (6 bases). The CDR3 totals 12 residues. The germline V gene encodes CDR1 SGHAT and CDR2 FQNNGV. Trimming took 5 bases from V and 8 from J, leaving 12 bases between them. The CDR3 DNA is TGTGCCAGCAGCCTTGGACAGTCGGGCTACACCTTC. Protein sequence: CASSLGQSGYTF. The whole variable domain, remainder taken from reference TRBV11-2 and TRBJ1-2, is EAGVAQSPRYKIIEKRQSVAFWCNPISGHATLYWYQQILGQGPKLLIQFQNNGVVDDSQLPKDRFSAERLKGVDSTLKIQPAKLEDSAVYLCASSLGQSGYTFGSGTRLTVV.

In its sample, this clonotype was seen a few times. The V and J genes are TRBV10-1 and TRBJ2-5, with 15 bases lining up with TRBD2. This CDR3 is built from 16 residues. Germline CDR1 reads WNHNN; CDR2 reads SYGVQD (reference sequence). The ends lost 5 bases at V and 5 bases at J; junction bases unmatched: 6. CDR3 coding DNA: TGCGCCAGCAGTCCCGGACTAGCGGGAGGGTCGGAGACCCAGTACTTC. Translating it yields CASSPGLAGGSETQYF.

Ten or more counts support this clonotype. V and J are TRBV12-3 or TRBV12-4 and TRBJ2-2, with D maybe TRBD1 (5 bases). This CDR3 comprises 13 residues. Trimming cost V 7 bases and J 6 bases, with 12 bases left between them. The DNA of the CDR3 is TGTGCCAGCACCCAGGGTGGGGCCGGGGAGCTGTTTTTT. Protein: CASTQGGAGELFF.

The rearrangement uses TRBV7-3 and TRBJ1-2, with 7 bases identical to TRBD1. V trimming: 3 bases; J trimming: 5 bases; junction bases outside the gene matches: 3. Germline loops: CDR1 SGHTA, CDR2 FQGTGA. CDR3 length: 13 residues. CDR3 protein: CASSFGDSYGYTF. The CDR3 nucleotides read TGTGCCAGCAGCTTCGGGGACAGTTATGGCTACACCTTC.

The chain couples TRBV2 to TRBJ2-7; D gene unclear. V lost 8 bases to trimming and J lost 0 bases, with 11 bases between them. Germline CDR1 reads SNHLY; CDR2 reads FYNNEI. The CDR3 has 13 residues. The chain's CDR3 is CASLNLRSYEQYF. Here the CDR3 DNA reads TGTGCCAGCTTGAACTTACGCTCCTACGAGCAGTACTTC.

This clonotype has just a few counts. Being one base from a much bigger clone, this may be a read error. The chain uses TRBV12-3 or TRBV12-4 and TRBJ2-1; no definite D call. This CDR3 region has 14 residues. Written as DNA, the CDR3 is TGTGCCAGCAGTTCGGGTTTCTCCTACAGTGAGCAGTTCTTC. Translation: CASSSGFSYSEQFF.

This clonotype was recorded many times. V usage is TRBV7-8 and J usage is TRBJ2-3; D gene uncertain. Germline values: CDR1 SGHVS, CDR2 FQNEAQ. V lost 4 bases and J 2 bases, leaving 4 bases between the germline ends. This CDR3 comprises 12 residues. The CDR3 is CASSSITDTQYF. The CDR3 region has the DNA TGTGCCAGCAGCTCAATCACAGATACGCAGTATTTT.

The gene calls are TRBV15 and TRBJ1-2; 10 bases agree with TRBD1. This CDR3 comprises 13 residues. The trim removed 3 bases at V and 7 bases at J, leaving 2 bases unmatched. CDR1 LNHNV and CDR2 YYDKDF come from the germline V gene (reference sequence). The CDR3 loop reads CATSRRQGAGYTF. The CDR3 DNA sequence: TGTGCCACCAGCAGGAGACAGGGGGCTGGCTACACCTTC.

This chain links TRBV28 with TRBJ1-1; 7 bases are shared with TRBD1. Germline values: CDR1 MDHEN, CDR2 SYDVKM. CDR3 length equals 14 residues. The V and J ends lost 4 bases and 2 bases, in that order; junction bases with no gene match: 4. The CDR3, as DNA: TGTGCCAGCAGTTCCCGACAGGGCAACACTGAAGCTTTCTTT. This codes for CASSSRQGNTEAFF.

V gene TRBV7-2 combines with J gene TRBJ1-2, with D perhaps matching TRBD1 (5 bases). Germline CDR1 is SGHTA and CDR2 is FQGNSA. The CDR3 is made up of 15 amino acids. V lost 5 bases and J lost 4, with 17 bases in between. The CDR3 reads CASSVGRERLYGYTF. CDR3 nucleotides: TGTGCCAGCAGCGTCGGCAGGGAACGTCTCTATGGCTACACCTTC.

The CDR3, as DNA: TGTGCCACCAGAGAGGGAATTAGCTACAATGAGCAGTTCTTC. It is translated as CATREGISYNEQFF. V is TRBV24-1 and J is TRBJ2-1; possible D gene TRBD2, 5 bases. The CDR3 has 14 amino acids. CDR1 and CDR2 from the germline V gene are KGHDR and SFDVKD. Trimming stripped 7 bases from V and 3 bases from J, with 12 bases between.

This clonotype came up many times. The rearrangement links TRBV5-1 to TRBJ1-6; no clear D gene. The CDR3 is 13 amino acids. Per the germline V gene, CDR1 is SGHRS and CDR2 is YFSETQ. V lost 0 bases and J 7 bases, leaving 5 bases between the germline ends. The CDR3, as DNA: TGCGCCAGCAGCTTGGAAGCAAATTCACCCCTCCACTTT. Translated, it gives CASSLEANSPLHF.